This T cell receptor beta chain was sequenced during a study of blood T cell repertoires in COVID-19. Across the study: The cDNA or gDNA used as material had been derived from T cells, B-cell-depleted T cells, or PBMCs.

The CDR3 length is 14 residues. V was shortened by 5 bases and J by 0 bases, with 11 bases between the two germline ends. Germline-derived CDR1 and CDR2 are SEHNR and FQNEAQ (reference sequence). As originally analysed: From reference gene primer amplification, estimates of nucleated cell counts were derived. Assay: immunoSEQ multiplex PCR; the TCRdb copy retains only in-frame clones and omits some. The V and J calls and clone size are taken from that table; D and trimming were inferred from the DNA. Among tens of thousands of clones listed, around four fifths were seen once. The TCR was taken from a woman aged 80 or over with acute or convalescent COVID-19. J is TRBJ2-7 and V is TRBV7-9, with D perhaps TRBD1 (6 bases). Sequencing input: peripheral blood. The CDR3 is CASSRDRTSYEQYF. The CDR3 DNA is TGTGCCAGCAGCCGCGACAGGACCTCCTACGAGCAGTACTTC.